Listed below are T cell receptor beta chains from one sample, sequenced in a study of CD8+CD57+ T cells in acquired aplastic anemia. TCRdb passed the reads through MiXCR, listing each CDR3 protein once. The sample contains around 430,000 distinct CDR3 sequences, roughly 34% of which appear only once. The sequencing input was sorted CD4+, CD8+, or CD8+CD57+ T cells (not recorded which) from PBMCs. The receptors were gathered from a human donor with aplastic anemia. Each CDR3 is given with its conserved first and last residue. A D gene is named only where the DNA matches it firmly.

CDR3 length	D gene	V gene	J gene	CDR3 protein
13	.	TRBV11-2	TRBJ2-1	CASSLDLANEQFF
15	TRBD2	TRBV10-3	TRBJ2-3	CAISGLAVSTDTQYF
13	TRBD2	TRBV10-3	TRBJ2-3	CAINGGGTDTQYF
16	.	TRBV10-3	TRBJ1-2	CASSYLTANLHYGYTF
13	.	TRBV5-1	TRBJ1-2	CASSLSRGYGYTF
13	.	TRBV7-3	TRBJ2-1	CASSETSSNEQFF
15	.	TRBV20-1	TRBJ2-7	CSARDRRSASYEQYF
13	.	TRBV7-2	TRBJ1-2	CASSSVTGYGYTF
15	TRBD2	TRBV19	TRBJ2-1	CASSPPSGSGNEQFF
15	.	TRBV2	TRBJ2-3	CASRGQASSTDTQYF
12	TRBD1	TRBV29-1	TRBJ1-2	CSVDKGAYGYTF
14	TRBD1	TRBV25-1	TRBJ1-6	CASNMRTGSSPLHF
12	.	TRBV20-1	TRBJ1-2	CSATGQDYGYTF
14	.	TRBV7-2	TRBJ1-5	CASSLIGGGQPQHF
17	TRBD1	TRBV6-5	TRBJ1-2	CASTSLRGAGGSYGYTF
15	TRBD1	TRBV19	TRBJ1-4	CASSTGQASNEKLFF
14	.	TRBV2	TRBJ1-2	CANNRAVVGYGYTF
17	.	TRBV10-3	TRBJ1-5	CAISELRLGISNQPQHF
19	TRBD1	TRBV7-9	TRBJ1-2	CASSLEAGGQGVGLDGYTF
16	TRBD2	TRBV4-2	TRBJ2-2	CASSQDLGLATGELFF
14	TRBD1	TRBV5-1	TRBJ1-5	CASSLGQDHQPQHF
13	.	TRBV5-5	TRBJ1-6	CASSLNRVSPLHF
16	.	TRBV4-3	TRBJ1-6	CASSQESSLYNSPLHF
15	.	TRBV2	TRBJ1-3	CASSLGGRRGNTIYF
15	TRBD1	TRBV19	TRBJ1-4	CASSQGGTGGEKLFF
16	.	TRBV11-2	TRBJ1-1	CASSPRDTWRIHEAFF
14	.	TRBV20-1	TRBJ1-6	CSATRQSGHSPLHF
14	.	TRBV24-1	TRBJ2-7	CASSLSQRSYEQYF
14	.	TRBV29-1	TRBJ2-6	CSAQGSSGANVLTF
15	.	TRBV11-1	TRBJ2-1	CASRQTPGGGGEKFF
11	.	TRBV29-1	TRBJ1-2	CSLGRNYGYTF
13	.	TRBV19	TRBJ1-5	CAGSDRSNQPQHF
18	TRBD2	TRBV7-8	TRBJ2-5	CASSLGTSGGGIQETQYF
14	.	TRBV7-2	TRBJ2-3	CASSFLGGADTQYF
16	.	TRBV20-1	TRBJ1-1	CSAQDSVSFLNTEAFF
14	.	TRBV29-1	TRBJ2-3	CSVATGGSTDTQYF
16	TRBD2	TRBV5-1	TRBJ2-1	CASSILAGGQDNEQFF
14	TRBD1	TRBV2	TRBJ1-2	CASSPETGKFGYTF
15	.	TRBV6-1	TRBJ1-5	CASSERGLSNQPQHF
14	.	TRBV9	TRBJ1-2	CASSVGGLSHGYTF
16	.	TRBV7-6	TRBJ2-5	CASSLNPTEGQETQYF
17	TRBD1	TRBV4-3	TRBJ1-4	CASSQVRTGLPNEKLFF
13	.	TRBV15	TRBJ1-2	CATSRGEIYGYTF
18	TRBD1	TRBV5-1	TRBJ1-3	CASSLTTGGPFSGNTIYF
14	.	TRBV25-1	TRBJ2-7	CASSLRGSSYEQCF
14	.	TRBV27	TRBJ2-7	CASSFSRFPYEQYF
13	.	TRBV15	TRBJ2-5	CATSRDREDTQYF
13	.	TRBV7-9	TRBJ2-3	CASSLLITDTQYF
13	.	TRBV20-1	TRBJ1-5	CSARWVDNQPQHF
15	TRBD1	TRBV7-9	TRBJ2-5	CASSAPGQGGLSQYF
14	TRBD1	TRBV27	TRBJ1-2	CASSLSGQLYGYTF
17	.	TRBV19	TRBJ2-2	CASIDNWGSANTGELFF
16	TRBD2	TRBV5-6	TRBJ2-3	CASSYQRGLRTDTQYF